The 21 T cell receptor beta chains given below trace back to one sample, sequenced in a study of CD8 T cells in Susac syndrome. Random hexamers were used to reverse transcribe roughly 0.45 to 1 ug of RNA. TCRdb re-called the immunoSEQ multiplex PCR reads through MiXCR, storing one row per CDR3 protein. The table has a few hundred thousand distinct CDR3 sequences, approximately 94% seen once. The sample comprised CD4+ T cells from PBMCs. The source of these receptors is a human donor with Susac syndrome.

CDR3 sequence: CASTRAGAMGTGELFF. The CDR3 nucleotides are TGTGCCAGCACCCGGGCCGGAGCCATGGGCACCGGGGAGCTGTTTTTT. The chain employs TRBV27 and TRBJ2-2, with D hard to call. Germline values: CDR1 MNHEY, CDR2 SMNVEV (reference sequence). The germline V and J ends were trimmed by 7 bases and 4 bases, with 19 bases remaining between them. The CDR3 totals 16 residues.

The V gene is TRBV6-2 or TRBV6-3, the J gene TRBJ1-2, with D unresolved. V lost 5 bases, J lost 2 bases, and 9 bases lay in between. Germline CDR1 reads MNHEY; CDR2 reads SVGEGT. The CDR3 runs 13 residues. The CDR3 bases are TGTGCCAGCAGTGACACACAAAACTATGGCTACACCTTC. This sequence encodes CASSDTQNYGYTF.

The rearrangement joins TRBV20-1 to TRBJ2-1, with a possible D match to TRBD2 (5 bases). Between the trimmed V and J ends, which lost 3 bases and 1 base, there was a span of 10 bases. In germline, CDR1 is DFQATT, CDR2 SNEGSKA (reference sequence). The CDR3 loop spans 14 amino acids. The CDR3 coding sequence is TGCAGTGCTAGCACGCTAGCTTCCTACAATGAGCAGTTCTTC. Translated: CSASTLASYNEQFF.

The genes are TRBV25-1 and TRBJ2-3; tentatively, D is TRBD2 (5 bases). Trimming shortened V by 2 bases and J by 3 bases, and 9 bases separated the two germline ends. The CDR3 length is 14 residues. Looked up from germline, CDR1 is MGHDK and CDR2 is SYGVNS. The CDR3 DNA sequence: TGTGCCAGCAGTGAAGAAGGGAGAACAGATACGCAGTATTTT. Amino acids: CASSEEGRTDTQYF.

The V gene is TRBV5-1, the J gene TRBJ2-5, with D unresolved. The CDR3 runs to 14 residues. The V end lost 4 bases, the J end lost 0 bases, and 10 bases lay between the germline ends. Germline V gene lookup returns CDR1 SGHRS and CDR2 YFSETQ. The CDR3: CASSAGRNQETQYF. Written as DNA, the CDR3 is TGCGCCAGCAGCGCCGGACGGAACCAAGAGACCCAGTACTTC.

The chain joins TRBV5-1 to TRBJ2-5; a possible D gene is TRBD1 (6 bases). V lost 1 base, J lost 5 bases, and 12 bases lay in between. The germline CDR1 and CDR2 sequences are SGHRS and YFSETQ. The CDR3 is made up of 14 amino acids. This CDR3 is CASSLSGVRETQYF. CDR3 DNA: TGCGCCAGCAGCTTGTCAGGGGTGCGCGAGACCCAGTACTTC.

The CDR3 loop is CASSVVTGWAGELFF. The CDR3 DNA reads as TGTGCCAGCAGCGTAGTGACAGGATGGGCCGGGGAGCTGTTTTTT. The chain carries TRBV9 and TRBJ2-2, with D maybe TRBD1 (6 bases). The CDR3 covers 15 residues. Germline CDR1 reads SGDLS; CDR2 reads YYNGEE. Trimming cost V 0 bases and J 6 bases, with 12 bases left between them.

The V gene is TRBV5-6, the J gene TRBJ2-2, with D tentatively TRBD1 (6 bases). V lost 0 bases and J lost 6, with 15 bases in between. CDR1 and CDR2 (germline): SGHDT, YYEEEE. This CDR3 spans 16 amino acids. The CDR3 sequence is CASSLVAGTFSGELFF. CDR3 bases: TGTGCCAGCAGCTTGGTGGCAGGGACATTCTCCGGGGAGCTGTTTTTT. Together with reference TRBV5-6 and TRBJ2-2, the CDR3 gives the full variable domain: DAGVTQSPTHLIKTRGQQVTLRCSPKSGHDTVSWYQQALGQGPQFIFQYYEEEERQRGNFPDRFSGHQFPNYSSELNVNALLLGDSALYLCASSLVAGTFSGELFFGEGSRLTVL.

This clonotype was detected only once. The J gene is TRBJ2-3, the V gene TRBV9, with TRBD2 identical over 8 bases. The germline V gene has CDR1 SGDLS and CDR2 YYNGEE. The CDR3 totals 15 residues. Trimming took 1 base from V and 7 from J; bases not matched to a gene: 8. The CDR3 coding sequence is TGTGCCAGCAGCGTAACTAGCGGTTTAATGAATACGCAGTATTTT. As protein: CASSVTSGLMNTQYF.

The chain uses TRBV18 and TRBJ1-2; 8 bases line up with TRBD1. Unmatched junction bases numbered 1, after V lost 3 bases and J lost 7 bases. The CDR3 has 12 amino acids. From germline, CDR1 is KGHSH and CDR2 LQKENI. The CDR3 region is CASSPDRAGYTF. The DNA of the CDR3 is TGTGCCAGCTCACCGGACAGGGCTGGCTACACCTTC. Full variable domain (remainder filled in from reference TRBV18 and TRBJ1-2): NAGVMQNPRHLVRRRGQEARLRCSPMKGHSHVYWYRQLPEEGLKFMVYLQKENIIDESGMPKERFSAEFPKEGPSILRIQQVVRGDSAAYFCASSPDRAGYTFGSGTRLTVV.

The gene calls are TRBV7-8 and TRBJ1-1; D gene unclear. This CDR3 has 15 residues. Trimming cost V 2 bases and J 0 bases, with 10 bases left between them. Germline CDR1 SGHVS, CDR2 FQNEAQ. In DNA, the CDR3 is TGTGCCAGCAGCTTAACATCCTTAATGAACACTGAAGCTTTCTTT. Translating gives CASSLTSLMNTEAFF.

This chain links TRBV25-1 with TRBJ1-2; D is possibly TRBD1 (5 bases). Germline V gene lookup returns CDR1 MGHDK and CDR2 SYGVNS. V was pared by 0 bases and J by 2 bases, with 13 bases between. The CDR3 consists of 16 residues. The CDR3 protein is CASSEYKAGTNYGYTF. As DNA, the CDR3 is TGTGCCAGCAGTGAATATAAGGCAGGGACGAACTATGGCTACACCTTC.

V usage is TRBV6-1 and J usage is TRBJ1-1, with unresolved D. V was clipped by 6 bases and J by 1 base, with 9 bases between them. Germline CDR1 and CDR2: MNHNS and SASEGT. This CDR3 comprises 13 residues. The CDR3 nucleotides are TGTGCCAGCAGGGGCACCCAGAACACTGAAGCTTTCTTT. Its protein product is CASRGTQNTEAFF.

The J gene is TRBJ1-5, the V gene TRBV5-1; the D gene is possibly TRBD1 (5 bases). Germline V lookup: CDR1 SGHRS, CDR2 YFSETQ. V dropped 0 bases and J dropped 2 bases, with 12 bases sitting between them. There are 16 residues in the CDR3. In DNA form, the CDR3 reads TGCGCCAGCAGCTTGGGGGGCTCTTTTGGCAATCAGCCCCAGCATTTT. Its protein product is CASSLGGSFGNQPQHF.

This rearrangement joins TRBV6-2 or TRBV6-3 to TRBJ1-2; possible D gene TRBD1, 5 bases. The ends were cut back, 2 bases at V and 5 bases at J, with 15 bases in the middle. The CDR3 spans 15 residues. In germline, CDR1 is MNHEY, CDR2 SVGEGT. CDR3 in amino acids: CASSYLGHGAYGYTF. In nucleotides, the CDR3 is TGTGCCAGCAGTTACCTGGGCCACGGGGCGTATGGCTACACCTTC.

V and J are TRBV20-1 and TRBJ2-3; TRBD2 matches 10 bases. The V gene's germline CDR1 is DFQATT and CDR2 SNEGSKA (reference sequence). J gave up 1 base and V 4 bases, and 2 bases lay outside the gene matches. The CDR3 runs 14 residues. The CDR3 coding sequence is TGCAGTGCTACCGGGACTAGCGGCACAGATACGCAGTATTTT. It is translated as CSATGTSGTDTQYF.

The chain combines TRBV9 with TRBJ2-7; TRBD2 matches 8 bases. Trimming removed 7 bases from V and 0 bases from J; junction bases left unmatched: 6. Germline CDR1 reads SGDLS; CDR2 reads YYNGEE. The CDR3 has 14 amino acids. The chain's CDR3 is CASAREGVSYEQYF. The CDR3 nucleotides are TGTGCCAGCGCTCGGGAGGGGGTCTCCTACGAGCAGTACTTC.

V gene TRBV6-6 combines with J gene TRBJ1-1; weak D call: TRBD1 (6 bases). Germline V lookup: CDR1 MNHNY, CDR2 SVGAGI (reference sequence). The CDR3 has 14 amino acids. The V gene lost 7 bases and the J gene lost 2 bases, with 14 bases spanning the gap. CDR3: CASTSRTVNTEAFF. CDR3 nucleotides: TGTGCCAGCACCTCTAGGACAGTTAACACTGAAGCTTTCTTT.

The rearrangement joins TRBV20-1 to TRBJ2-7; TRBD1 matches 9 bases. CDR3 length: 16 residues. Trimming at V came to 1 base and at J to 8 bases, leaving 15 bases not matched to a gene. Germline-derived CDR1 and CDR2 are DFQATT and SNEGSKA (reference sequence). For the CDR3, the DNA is TGCAGTGCTAGAGGCGGGGAGGGACAGGGAAAAGAACAGCAGTACTTC. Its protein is CSARGGEGQGKEQQYF.

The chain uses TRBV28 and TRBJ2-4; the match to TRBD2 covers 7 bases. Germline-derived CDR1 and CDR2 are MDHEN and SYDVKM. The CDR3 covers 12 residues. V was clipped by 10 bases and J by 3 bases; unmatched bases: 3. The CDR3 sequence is CATTGGKNIQYF. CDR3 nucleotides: TGTGCCACTACGGGGGGCAAAAACATTCAGTACTTC.

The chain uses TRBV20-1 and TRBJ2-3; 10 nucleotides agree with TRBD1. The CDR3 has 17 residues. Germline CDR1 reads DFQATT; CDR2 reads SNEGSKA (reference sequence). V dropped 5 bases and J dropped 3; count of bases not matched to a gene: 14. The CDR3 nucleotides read TGCAGTGCTCATCGAGTGCCCGGGACAGGGGCTACAGATACGCAGTATTTT. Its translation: CSAHRVPGTGATDTQYF.